The clone carrying this T cell receptor beta chain occurred a few times. Arm-PCR with iRepertoire HTBI primers amplified the CDR3 regions for these TCR beta libraries. How the authors handled the data: Across samples, roughly 64 TRBV and some 13 TRBJ segments were found. TCRdb reprocessed the multiplex PCR reads via MiXCR and lists one record per CDR3 protein. These V and J calls rely on TCRdb rather than the paper's analysis. Here the sample spans fewer than 550,000 distinct CDR3 sequences, about a sixth being singletons. The sample originates from a study of regulatory T cells in long-lasting Graves disease. Specified time point: newly diagnosed GD, antithyroid drugs for less than 3 months. Construction of the TCR library relied on RNA isolated from PBMCs. Xi'an, China, was home to the endocrinology department that provided patients. The V and J ends lost 5 bases and 2 bases, in that order; junction bases with no gene match: 6. Germline assignment: CDR1 DFQATT and CDR2 SNEGSKA (reference sequence). The CDR3 is 16 residues long.

This sample also appeared in a second study, on T cells in Graves' hyperthyroidism and ophthalmopathy. That study reports: The study enrolled patients aged 18 to 65 with newly diagnosed hyperthyroidism of under 2 months' duration. Most clonotypes that expanded in the thyroid above 0.001 also showed up in blood.

The sample consisted of peripheral blood mononuclear cells (PBMCs), taken at new diagnosis, from a patient treated with antithyroid drugs. This TCR was recovered from a woman aged 18-29 years with Graves disease. This chain links TRBV20-1 with TRBJ2-3, with 14 bases matching TRBD2. The CDR3 reads CSAAVTSGRATDTQYF. In nucleotides, the CDR3 is TGCAGTGCTGCCGTGACTAGCGGGAGGGCCACAGATACGCAGTATTTT.